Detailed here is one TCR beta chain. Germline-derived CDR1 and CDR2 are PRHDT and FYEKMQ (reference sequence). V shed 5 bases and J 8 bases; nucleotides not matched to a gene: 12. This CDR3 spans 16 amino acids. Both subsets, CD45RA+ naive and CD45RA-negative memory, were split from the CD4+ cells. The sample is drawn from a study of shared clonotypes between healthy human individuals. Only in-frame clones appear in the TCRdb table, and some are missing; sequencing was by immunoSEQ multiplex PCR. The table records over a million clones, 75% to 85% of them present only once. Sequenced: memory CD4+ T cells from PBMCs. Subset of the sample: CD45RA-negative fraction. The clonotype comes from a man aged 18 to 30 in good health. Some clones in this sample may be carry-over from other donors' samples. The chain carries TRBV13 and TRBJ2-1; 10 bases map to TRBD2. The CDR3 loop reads CASSALLAGADDEQFF. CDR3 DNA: TGTGCCAGCAGCGCCCTTCTAGCGGGAGCGGACGATGAGCAGTTCTTC.